This T cell receptor (beta chain) was retrieved from a study of Graves' ophthalmopathy and Graves' hyperthyroidism listed by TCRdb under 2018. With respect to the entire study: Peripheral blood was collected at initial diagnosis, before any treatment. To tell Graves' ophthalmopathy apart from Graves' hyperthyroidism, and to predict which patients would progress to ophthalmopathy, the study relied on TCR beta repertoire signatures. In total, around 140 blood samples were TCR-sequenced: 40 to 45 ophthalmopathy, some 75 hyperthyroidism and some 17 hyperthyroidism-to-ophthalmopathy patients. To explore V-J signatures that distinguish ophthalmopathy from hyperthyroidism, a discovery set of about a hundred patients was enrolled, made up of 40 to 45 with ophthalmopathy and 57 with stable hyperthyroidism. An independent validation cohort comprised around 20 hyperthyroidism patients and some 16 patients who later progressed from hyperthyroidism to ophthalmopathy. In a handful of hyperthyroidism patients, the T-cell repertoire of thyroid tissue was compared with the T-cell repertoire of blood. After sampling, hyperthyroidism patients received methimazole starting at 30 mg daily, and ophthalmopathy patients received high-dose intravenous methylprednisolone. The approximately 98 discovery patients were randomly divided into training and test sets at a 7:3 ratio.

For repertoire sequencing, the TCR beta CDR3 regions were amplified from RNA transcripts. A first-round RT-PCR used HTBI primers with the Qiagen OneStep RT-PCR kit, followed by a second-round multiplex PCR, size selection and purification. Libraries were sequenced on an Illumina HiSeq2000 using paired-end 100 bp reads. On the authors' methods: SOAPnuke was used to process the reads, throwing out any read that had adapters, had uncalled bases, had a mean Phred below 15, or lacked an exact constant-primer or identifier match. COPE v1.2.5 was used to merge the high-quality paired reads. Each unique nucleotide sequence was defined as a clonotype, and clonotypes were aligned to IMGT TRB V, D and J references with MiTCR v1.1. The analysis was limited to V-J combinations with a frequency above 0.0001, which together covered about 99% of the repertoires. For each V-J combination, a TCR clonal expansion and chaos score was defined as the ratio of F50 clonal expansion to chaos observed in the TCRdist matrix. Welch's t-statistics and random forest were used to reduce features to over ten V-J combinations, which were fed into a naive Bayes classifier. The Morisita-Horn index was used to measure how similar the thyroid and blood repertoires were. TCRdb reran the public reads through fastp at Q25 and MiXCR, keeping productive beta chains. When rows share a CDR3 protein, they turn into one entry using the most common DNA and genes. TCRdb, not the authors, supplied the V and J calls. The sample profile shows hundreds of thousands of distinct CDR3 sequences; 22% of them were found once. The ten largest clones take up roughly 6.9% of the sample.

V loses 6 bases at its end and J loses 2 bases; junction bases beyond the gene matches: 10. The CDR3 numbers 17 residues from cysteine through phenylalanine. Just the 51-base CDR3 DNA is kept, in frame starting at base 1. Reading the germline V gene (reference sequence) gives CDR1 MNHEY and CDR2 SMNVEV. What the authors observed across the whole study: No statistical method was used to set the sample size in advance, and the investigators knew which group each participant was assigned to. In validation, the model predicted ophthalmopathy progression with about 71% sensitivity and around 72% specificity; roughly eleven predicted patients were CT-confirmed with GO in a median of about 7.1 months. Among expanded thyroid clonotypes with frequency above 0.001, most also showed up in blood, which suggests that blood repertoires may reflect the thyroid immune response. Ophthalmopathy was separated from stable hyperthyroidism by the 13-signature model with just under 90% sensitivity and less than 82% specificity in cross-validation and with 80%/75% in the test set.

The sample holds many counts of this clonotype. The target of this receptor is not known. Base quality data are lacking; no much larger clone is found one base away. Stable hyperthyroidism was defined as no progression to ophthalmopathy within 18 months of follow-up. Hyperthyroidism patients were newly diagnosed, were aged 18 to 65 years, and had a disease duration under 2 months. Patients with other autoimmune diseases, uncontrolled infections, pregnancy or lactation were excluded from the study. Clinical symptoms, serum thyroxine, TRAb, thyroid ultrasound and orbital computed tomography were used for diagnosis. Ficoll-Paque density gradient centrifugation was used to isolate PBMCs from about 9 ml of fresh peripheral blood. Total RNA was extracted with Trizol reagent and quality-checked on an Agilent 2100 Bioanalyzer.

The TCR originated in a woman aged 18-29 years with stable Graves' hyperthyroidism. Some clones in this sample may be carry-over from other donors' samples. Donor details come from another sample of the same person, matched by shared clones. Sequenced sample: peripheral blood. This chain is built from TRBV27 and TRBJ2-2; 9 bases in the junction line up with TRBD1. The nucleotide sequence is given as TGTGCCAGCAGCCCCCGATGGGACAGGGCAAACACCGGGGAGCTGTTTTTT. Its translation reads: CASSPRWDRANTGELFF.